Listed here are 27 T cell receptor beta chains from one sample, sequenced in a study of T-cell memory formation after mild COVID-19 (dated by TCRdb to 2020 to 2023). The method was 5' RACE. The data were produced on an Illumina NovaSeq 6000. The public reads were run again by TCRdb, first through fastp at Q25 and then through MiXCR, and only productive beta chains were kept. Each entry is one CDR3 protein sequence, shown with its most common DNA and genes. The sample table contains 25,000 to 35,000 distinct CDR3 sequences; only one count was recorded for around 20% of them. The leading ten clones occupy about 1.5% of the sample. The sample taken for sequencing was PBMCs or a T cell subset sorted from them (not recorded which). The receptors derive from an adult who had mild COVID-19 (a few samples of this study predate the infection). The sample titles of this study are shuffled in the database, so cell type and time point are left out.

This clonotype was picked up many times. The V call is TRBV24-1, the J call TRBJ2-1; 15 bases line up with TRBD2. The CDR3 consists of 15 residues. The germline V gene has CDR1 KGHDR and CDR2 SFDVKD. The trim removed 4 bases at V and 10 bases at J, leaving 4 bases unmatched. CDR3 bases: TGTGCCACCAGTGACCGGGGACTAGCGGGAGGCGAGCAGTTCTTC. Translated: CATSDRGLAGGEQFF.

There are many counts of this clonotype. The chain has TRBV9 and TRBJ1-2, with D unresolved. CDR3 length: 13 amino acids. V lost 3 bases to trimming and J lost 8 bases, with 14 bases between them. Germline CDR1 reads SGDLS; CDR2 reads YYNGEE. In DNA form, the CDR3 reads TGTGCCAGCAGCGCCACCTCTTCGGGCGGCTACACCTTC. Translation: CASSATSSGGYTF.

The chain is built from TRBV7-2 and TRBJ1-1; D not resolved. Germline-derived CDR1 and CDR2 are SGHTA and FQGNSA. The V end lost 0 bases, the J end lost 0 bases, and 5 bases lay between the germline ends. The CDR3 is 14 residues long. CDR3 amino acids: CASSLAGLNTEAFF. The CDR3 DNA reads as TGTGCCAGCAGCTTAGCAGGCCTGAACACTGAAGCTTTCTTT.

At least ten counts were recorded for this clonotype. The J gene is TRBJ2-5, the V gene TRBV25-1, with unresolved D. This CDR3 is built from 11 residues. V was pared by 6 bases and J by 4 bases, with 6 bases between. CDR1 MGHDK and CDR2 SYGVNS come from the germline V gene. The CDR3 DNA is TGTGCCAGCAGCCACGGAGAGACCCAGTACTTC. Encoded protein: CASSHGETQYF.

This chain's CDR3 is CASRRLAGGITDTQYF. CDR3 DNA: TGTGCCAGCAGGAGACTAGCGGGGGGAATCACAGATACGCAGTATTTT. The chain couples TRBV5-4 to TRBJ2-3; TRBD2 aligns across 13 bases. V lost 5 bases, J lost 2 bases, and 5 bases stayed unmatched. CDR3 length: 16 residues. CDR1 SGHNT and CDR2 YYREEE come from the germline V gene (reference sequence).

This clonotype was found many times. This chain joins TRBV7-8 and TRBJ1-2; 7 bases align to TRBD1. CDR1 is SGHVS, CDR2 FQNEAQ, per germline. After removal of 5 bases from V and 0 bases from J, the junction contained 3 bases not matched to a gene. This CDR3 has 14 amino acids. This CDR3 is CASSQQGANYGYTF. In DNA, the CDR3 is TGTGCCAGCAGCCAGCAGGGGGCTAACTATGGCTACACCTTC.

This clonotype was observed at least ten times. The chain employs TRBV29-1 and TRBJ2-1; TRBD2 is a possible D gene (6 bases). The CDR3 has 13 amino acids. V was shortened by 7 bases and J by 10 bases, with 20 bases between the two germline ends. From germline, CDR1 is SQVTM and CDR2 ANQGSEA. CDR3 sequence (DNA): TGCAGCGCCCGAGGCTGGGGGGATGGCGAGCAGTTCTTC. This gives the protein CSARGWGDGEQFF.

This clonotype was recorded at least ten times. The gene calls are TRBV12-3 or TRBV12-4 and TRBJ2-7; no firm D call. There are 14 residues in the CDR3. V lost 3 bases, J lost 5 bases, and 14 bases lay in between. The CDR3 nucleotides read TGTGCCAGCAGTTTCTCCGGAAGGAGCAACGAGCAGTACTTC. Translated, it gives CASSFSGRSNEQYF.

This clonotype came up many times. This chain uses TRBV6-6 with TRBJ1-1; 9 bases line up with TRBD1. The CDR3 is 17 amino acids. Per germline, CDR1 MNHNY and CDR2 SVGAGI (reference sequence). V trimming: 5 bases; J trimming: 2 bases; junction bases outside the gene matches: 12. Here the CDR3 reads CASSQPTGGILNTEAFF. The CDR3 DNA is TGTGCCAGCAGTCAACCTACAGGGGGCATTCTAAACACTGAAGCTTTCTTT.

This clonotype was seen only once. The chain is built from TRBV7-6 and TRBJ2-1, with 10 nucleotides matching TRBD2. The CDR3 runs 15 residues. J lost 2 bases, V lost 5 bases, and 3 bases had no gene match. Germline CDR1 is SGHVS and CDR2 is FNYEAQ. As DNA, the CDR3 is TGTGCCAGCAGCCTCACTAGCGGGACCTACAATGAGCAGTTCTTC. Its protein product is CASSLTSGTYNEQFF. Based on the CDR3 plus reference TRBV7-6 and TRBJ2-1, the full variable domain is GAGVSQSPRYKVTKRGQDVALRCDPISGHVSLYWYRQALGQGPEFLTYFNYEAQQDKSGLPNDRFSAERPEGSISTLTIQRTEQRDSAMYRCASSLTSGTYNEQFFGPGTRLTVL.

V gene TRBV7-2 combines with J gene TRBJ1-1; TRBD1 is a possible D gene (5 bases). V was shortened by 5 bases and J by 1 base, with 11 bases between the two germline ends. Germline V CDR1 and CDR2: SGHTA, FQGNSA. The CDR3 length is 14 residues. This CDR3 reads CASSPDRANTEAFF. CDR3 in DNA: TGTGCCAGCAGCCCAGACAGAGCGAACACTGAAGCTTTCTTT.

Many counts were recorded for this clonotype. The V gene is TRBV7-9, the J gene TRBJ2-2; D is uncertain. The V gene's germline CDR1 is SEHNR and CDR2 FQNEAQ (reference sequence). CDR3 length equals 14 residues. V was clipped by 6 bases and J by 5 bases, with 13 bases between them. CDR3 sequence reads: CASSSYVGTGELFF. DNA of the CDR3: TGTGCCAGCAGTTCATACGTTGGAACCGGGGAGCTGTTTTTT.

The table lists this clonotype with many counts. The chain recombines TRBV15 with TRBJ1-2, with TRBD1 identical over 7 bases. The CDR3 runs 15 residues. Germline trimming cut 0 bases from V and 7 bases from J; bases unmatched to any gene: 8. Germline assignment: CDR1 LNHNV and CDR2 YYDKDF (reference sequence). For the CDR3, the DNA is TGTGCCACCAGCAGAGACTCGACAGGGTGGGGTGGCTACACCTTC. As protein: CATSRDSTGWGGYTF.

The chain is built from TRBV24-1 and TRBJ1-5; possibly TRBD1 for D (5 bases). The CDR3 has 16 residues. V was shortened by 9 bases and J by 2 bases, with 19 bases between the two germline ends. Germline-derived CDR1 and CDR2 are KGHDR and SFDVKD. CDR3 protein: CATAPRDARGNQPQHF. The CDR3 DNA reads as TGTGCCACCGCTCCCCGGGACGCGAGGGGCAATCAGCCCCAGCATTTT.

In its sample, this clonotype was seen many times. The chain joins TRBV7-3 to TRBJ2-5; 12 nucleotides agree with TRBD2. This CDR3 region has 14 residues. Germline-derived CDR1 and CDR2 are SGHTA and FQGTGA. The ends lost 3 bases at V and 5 bases at J; junction bases unmatched: 1. CDR3: CASSFGTSGETQYF. CDR3 coding DNA: TGTGCCAGCAGCTTTGGGACTAGCGGGGAGACCCAGTACTTC.

The chain couples TRBV6-5 to TRBJ1-1, with no clear D. The germline V and J ends were trimmed by 0 bases and 5 bases, with 7 bases remaining between them. There are 13 residues in the CDR3. The germline gives CDR1 MNHEY, CDR2 SVGAGI. The CDR3, as DNA: TGTGCCAGCAGTTACTCTCCGGGTACTGAAGCTTTCTTT. This codes for CASSYSPGTEAFF.

The chain is built from TRBV5-5 and TRBJ2-7; 10 bases agree with TRBD2. The CDR3 extends over 15 amino acids. Germline V gene lookup returns CDR1 SGHKS and CDR2 YYEKEE (reference sequence). The J segment lost 2 bases and the V segment lost 4 bases, leaving 6 bases of the junction unmatched. The CDR3 protein is CASSPGTSATYEQYF. The CDR3 DNA reads TGTGCCAGCAGCCCCGGGACTAGCGCCACCTACGAGCAGTACTTC.

This clonotype was detected ten times or more. The chain has TRBV7-6 and TRBJ2-7; the D gene is possibly TRBD2 (5 bases). V was pared by 0 bases and J by 1 base, with 7 bases between. Germline V gene lookup returns CDR1 SGHVS and CDR2 FNYEAQ. This CDR3 comprises 14 residues. The CDR3 protein is CASSLAWTSYEQYF. The CDR3, as DNA: TGTGCCAGCAGCTTAGCATGGACTTCCTACGAGCAGTACTTC.

This chain connects TRBV5-1 to TRBJ2-1; D possibly uses TRBD1 or TRBD2 (6 bases each). The V gene's germline CDR1 is SGHRS and CDR2 YFSETQ. V dropped 6 bases and J dropped 0 bases, with 13 bases sitting between them. The CDR3 totals 15 residues. CDR3 sequence (DNA): TGCGCCAGCAATTGGAGGGGGAGCTCCTACAATGAGCAGTTCTTC. Residues: CASNWRGSSYNEQFF.

Ten or more counts support this clonotype. The chain uses TRBV2 and TRBJ2-6, with TRBD1 identical over 10 bases. In germline, CDR1 is SNHLY, CDR2 FYNNEI. This CDR3 has 18 amino acids. The trim removed 3 bases at V and 2 bases at J, leaving 7 bases unmatched. Here the CDR3 DNA reads TGTGCCAGCAGTGATAGGGGACAGGGGTTCCCTGGGGCCAACGTCCTGACTTTC. Translated, it gives CASSDRGQGFPGANVLTF.

This clonotype was observed many times. The genes are TRBV18 and TRBJ1-1, with a possible D match to TRBD1 (5 bases). Germline lookup yields CDR1 KGHSH and CDR2 LQKENI. With 1 base removed from V and 1 base from J, the gap between germline ends came to 7 bases. The CDR3 is 14 amino acids. The CDR3 region is CASSPQGQNTEAFF. The DNA of the CDR3 is TGTGCCAGCTCACCACAGGGGCAGAACACTGAAGCTTTCTTT.

This clonotype was observed at least ten times. The chain joins TRBV4-1 to TRBJ2-1; either TRBD1 or TRBD2 may fit D (5 bases each). CDR3 size: 15 residues. V lost 2 bases and J 9 bases, leaving 17 bases between the germline ends. Germline loops: CDR1 MGHRA, CDR2 YSYEKL. The DNA of the CDR3 is TGCGCCAGCAGCCAAAATCTGGGTGGGGGTGGTGAGCAGTTCTTC. It translates to CASSQNLGGGGEQFF.

This clonotype was recorded at least ten times. The chain combines TRBV3-1 with TRBJ2-7; 7 bases line up with TRBD1. The junction had 5 bases not matched to a gene; V was cut back by 0 bases and J by 0 bases. The CDR3 sequence is 16 residues long. Germline values: CDR1 LGHDT, CDR2 YNNKEL (reference sequence). The CDR3 DNA is TGTGCCAGCAGCCAAGATCTGAGGGGGCCCTCCTACGAGCAGTACTTC. This translates into CASSQDLRGPSYEQYF.

This clonotype was seen ten or more times. The chain employs TRBV11-2 and TRBJ2-6; 7 nucleotides agree with TRBD2. V lost 6 bases, J lost 2 bases, and 10 bases stayed unmatched. This CDR3 has 17 amino acids. Germline lookup yields CDR1 SGHAT and CDR2 FQNNGV. CDR3 residues: CASRSFSRGAGANVLTF. CDR3 bases: TGTGCCAGCAGATCCTTTTCCCGGGGGGCTGGGGCCAACGTCCTGACTTTC.

The table lists this clonotype with a few counts. The chain recombines TRBV7-3 with TRBJ1-6, with D possibly being TRBD1 (5 bases). The V and J ends lost 5 bases and 10 bases respectively, with 15 bases between them. Per germline, CDR1 SGHTA and CDR2 FQGTGA. CDR3 length equals 14 residues. CDR3 coding DNA: TGTGCCAGCAGCGGTACCCACGGGGGATCACCCCTCCACTTT. As protein: CASSGTHGGSPLHF.

This clonotype occurred many times. V usage is TRBV4-1 and J usage is TRBJ2-2; D gene uncertain. The germline V gene encodes CDR1 MGHRA and CDR2 YSYEKL. V shed 2 bases and J shed 1 base, with 14 bases lying between them. The CDR3 runs to 17 residues. The CDR3 DNA is TGCGCCAGCAGCCAAAAGAGCTGGGATTTGAACACCGGGGAGCTGTTTTTT. Translating gives CASSQKSWDLNTGELFF.

The chain recombines TRBV27 with TRBJ1-5, with 11 bases identical to TRBD1. Germline V gene lookup returns CDR1 MNHEY and CDR2 SMNVEV (reference sequence). The CDR3 sequence is 15 residues long. Losses at the gene ends were 6 bases for V and 7 bases for J; bases not matched to a gene: 8. The CDR3 coding sequence is TGTGCCAGCAGCCTTGGACAGGGGGCCCAGCAGCCCCAGCATTTT. As protein: CASSLGQGAQQPQHF.